Below are 14 T cell receptor beta chains sequenced from a single sample in a study of tumor and adjacent non-tumor tissue in lung cancer. TCRbeta libraries were built with three rounds of nested PCR, modified from ARM-PCR. Each CDR3 protein gets one entry after TCRdb re-called the multiplex PCR reads with MiXCR. This repertoire shows roughly 75,000 distinct CDR3 sequences, around 70% found once; its top ten account for about 27%. No cell sorting was done before RNA was extracted from the tissue. This non-tumor lung sample came from over 3 cm beyond the tumor edge. The material sequenced was distant non-tumor lung tissue. The receptor set was obtained from a woman between 50 and 59 years old with non-small cell lung cancer.

In the case of this clonotype: Germline and junction disagree at one end, which may indicate a read error. The chain carries TRBV4-2 and TRBJ1-4; no clear D gene. CDR3 length equals 13 residues. Germline assignment: CDR1 LGHNA and CDR2 YNFKEQ. Written as DNA, the CDR3 is TGTGCCCGCAGCCAAAGGATAGGAGAAAAACTGTTTTTT. This sequence encodes CARSQRIGEKLFF.

The sample holds many counts of this clonotype. V and J are TRBV7-3 and TRBJ2-3; 8 bases are a match to TRBD2. The CDR3 has 16 residues. V dropped 2 bases and J dropped 3; count of bases not matched to a gene: 7. Per the germline V gene, CDR1 is SGHTA and CDR2 is FQGTGA. The CDR3, as DNA: TGTGCCAGCAGCTTACAAGCCGCGGGAGGAACAGATACGCAGTATTTT. Amino acid sequence: CASSLQAAGGTDTQYF.

A word on this clonotype: The junction differs from germline at one of its ends, possibly a read error. CDR3 region: CASSFNLSGNYEQFF. CDR3 in DNA: TGTGCCAGTAGCTTTAATCTTAGCGGGAACTATGAGCAGTTCTTC. The chain couples TRBV11-2 to TRBJ2-1, with 8 bases that match TRBD2. Germline V CDR1 and CDR2: SGHAT, FQNNGV. The CDR3 totals 15 residues.

V usage is TRBV11-2 and J usage is TRBJ2-5; D is possibly TRBD1 (6 bases). This CDR3 is built from 15 residues. Germline-derived CDR1 and CDR2 are SGHAT and FQNNGV. Trimming stripped 1 base from V and 13 bases from J, with 22 bases between. In DNA form, the CDR3 reads TGTGCCAGCAGCTTAGTTCGACAGGCCCTGATCGCCCGGTACTTC. It codes for CASSLVRQALIARYF.

By sample fraction, this clonotype is medium-sized. The rearrangement uses TRBV11-2 and TRBJ1-2; D ambiguous. The CDR3 has 15 amino acids. Per germline, CDR1 SGHAT and CDR2 FQNNGV. Trimming removed 5 bases at V and 1 base at J, with 14 bases between. CDR3 DNA sequence: TGTGCCAGCAGCCTCGGACCCGTCCTTAACTATGGCTACACCTTC. Protein product: CASSLGPVLNYGYTF.

This clonotype was detected ten times or more. J is TRBJ2-1 and V is TRBV20-1, with D perhaps matching TRBD2 (6 bases). V gave up 0 bases and J gave up 6 bases, with 12 bases separating them. This CDR3 is built from 14 residues. The germline V gene encodes CDR1 DFQATT and CDR2 SNEGSKA (reference sequence). The CDR3: CSARDLAKANEQFF. The CDR3 DNA reads as TGCAGTGCTAGAGACCTAGCGAAGGCCAATGAGCAGTTCTTC.

Details on this clonotype: The conserved closing phenylalanine or tryptophan is absent in this CDR3, likely reflecting a read error. The chain combines TRBV29-1 with TRBJ2-5, with 7 bases fitting TRBD1. The CDR3 sequence is 12 residues long. CDR1 SQVTM and CDR2 ANQGSEA come from the germline V gene. CDR3 in amino acids: CSAIRQGESQYL. Here the CDR3 DNA reads TGCAGCGCTATACGACAGGGAGAGTCCCAGTACCTC.

The CDR3 DNA reads as TGTGCCAGCAGTTTATATCAGTTTACAGATACGCAGTATTTT. Amino acids: CASSLYQFTDTQYF. The genes are TRBV28 and TRBJ2-3; D is unclear. Germline V gives CDR1 MDHEN, CDR2 SYDVKM. Trimming cost V 1 base and J 3 bases, with 8 bases left between them. This CDR3 spans 14 amino acids.

As to this clonotype: At one end, the junction sequence differs from germline, possibly due to a read error. This chain uses TRBV11-1 with TRBJ2-2, with D perhaps assigned TRBD1 or TRBD2 (5 bases each). Looked up from germline, CDR1 is SGHAT and CDR2 is FQDESV (reference sequence). This CDR3 contains 14 residues. The CDR3 spells CVSSPDKGTGELFF. The DNA of the CDR3 is TGTGTCAGCAGCCCGGACAAGGGCACCGGGGAGCTGTTCTTT.

Turning to this clonotype: A much larger clonotype is one base distant, so this may be a read error. The chain uses TRBV10-3 and TRBJ2-7; D is uncertain. In germline, CDR1 is ENHRY, CDR2 SYGVKD. Trimming shortened V by 4 bases and J by 2 bases, and 6 bases separated the two germline ends. The CDR3 extends over 12 amino acids. The CDR3 DNA reads TGTGCCATCAGTGTGTACCCCTACGAGCAGTACTTC. This translates into CAISVYPYEQYF.

As regards this clonotype: The junction shows a germline mismatch at one end, possibly a read error. The chain is built from TRBV11-2 and TRBJ1-2; 7 bases fit TRBD1. Germline loops: CDR1 SGHAT, CDR2 FQNNGV. This CDR3 is 13 amino acids long. In DNA, the CDR3 is TGTGCCAGCAGCACCACAGGGGTCTATGACTACAACTTC. Its translation is CASSTTGVYDYNF.

Concerning this clonotype itself: Germline and junction disagree at one end, which may indicate a read error. The chain joins TRBV20-1 to TRBJ2-5, with 8 bases aligning to TRBD2. Germline CDR1 is DFQATT and CDR2 is SNEGSKA (reference sequence). CDR3 length: 14 amino acids. The chain's CDR3 is CSAQLSGGRETQYF. Here the CDR3 DNA reads TGTAGTGCTCAGCTATCGGGAGGGAGGGAGACCCAGTACTTC.

The chain couples TRBV11-1 to TRBJ2-3; TRBD1 agrees at 7 bases. Germline CDR1 SGHAT, CDR2 FQDESV (reference sequence). Trimming at V came to 10 bases and at J to 6 bases, leaving 13 bases not matched to a gene. CDR3 length: 14 residues. This CDR3 is CAISIVTGADTQYF. The CDR3 DNA sequence: TGTGCCATCAGTATAGTTACAGGGGCTGATACGCAGTATTTT.

Worth noting for this clonotype: A much larger clone is a single base away; this may be a read error. The V call is TRBV20-1, the J call TRBJ2-3; TRBD1 matches at 7 bases. The germline V gene has CDR1 DFQATT and CDR2 SNEGSKA (reference sequence). The CDR3 is made up of 13 amino acids. Written as DNA, the CDR3 is TGCAGAGCTATCGGACAGGCACGGGATACGCAGTATTTT. Translated, it gives CRAIGQARDTQYF.